The rows below give T cell receptor beta chains drawn from one sample of a study of shared clonotypes between healthy human individuals. Assay used: immunoSEQ multiplex PCR; TCRdb lists only in-frame clones, some missing. This sample has around 560,000 clones, with approximately 95% found just once. The sample comprised naive CD8+ T cells sorted from blood. These receptors originate from a young woman in good health. Each CDR3 is given with its conserved first and last residue. The D gene is left open where the match is weak.

len: 14
j_gene: TRBJ2-7
v_gene: TRBV4-2
d_gene: NA
CDR3aa: CASSHEDGPYEQYF

len: 16
j_gene: TRBJ1-3
v_gene: TRBV28
d_gene: NA
CDR3aa: CASRPDGSFSGNTIYF

len: 16
j_gene: TRBJ1-5
v_gene: TRBV4-1
d_gene: TRBD1
CDR3aa: CASSQRGQGSNQPQHF

len: 14
j_gene: TRBJ1-1
v_gene: TRBV6-5
d_gene: NA
CDR3aa: CASRGGVYDTEAFF

len: 13
j_gene: TRBJ2-3
v_gene: TRBV7-8
d_gene: NA
CDR3aa: CASLDEYTDTQYF

len: 15
j_gene: TRBJ2-7
v_gene: TRBV27
d_gene: TRBD2
CDR3aa: CASSPGTSGDYEQYF

len: 14
j_gene: TRBJ2-7
v_gene: TRBV6-5
d_gene: NA
CDR3aa: CASSYGGTSYEQYF

len: 15
j_gene: TRBJ1-3
v_gene: TRBV28
d_gene: NA
CDR3aa: CASTWGNYHGNTIYF

len: 12
j_gene: TRBJ1-1
v_gene: TRBV23-1
d_gene: NA
CDR3aa: CASPGLNTEAFF

len: 12
j_gene: TRBJ2-5
v_gene: TRBV28
d_gene: TRBD2
CDR3aa: CASKAGVETQYF

len: 14
j_gene: TRBJ2-5
v_gene: TRBV28
d_gene: NA
CDR3aa: CASSFWALDGEQYF

len: 15
j_gene: TRBJ2-7
v_gene: TRBV27
d_gene: NA
CDR3aa: CASSWLRGAPYEQYF

len: 13
j_gene: TRBJ2-7
v_gene: TRBV6-6
d_gene: NA
CDR3aa: CASSYGAKYEQYF

len: 13
j_gene: TRBJ2-7
v_gene: TRBV29-1
d_gene: NA
CDR3aa: CSVEVGLSYEQYF

len: 13
j_gene: TRBJ2-1
v_gene: TRBV27
d_gene: TRBD2
CDR3aa: CASSTSGRAGQFF

len: 15
j_gene: TRBJ1-4
v_gene: TRBV28
d_gene: TRBD1
CDR3aa: CASSLETGFNEKLFF

len: 11
j_gene: TRBJ2-6
v_gene: TRBV6-5
d_gene: NA
CDR3aa: CASSSANVLTF

len: 13
j_gene: TRBJ2-3
v_gene: TRBV27
d_gene: NA
CDR3aa: CASSLYNTDTQYF

len: 15
j_gene: TRBJ1-5
v_gene: TRBV19
d_gene: NA
CDR3aa: CASSISGSRNQPQHF

len: 13
j_gene: TRBJ2-2
v_gene: TRBV11-2
d_gene: NA
CDR3aa: CASSPGSGGELFF

len: 15
j_gene: TRBJ2-5
v_gene: TRBV4-1
d_gene: TRBD2
CDR3aa: CASATLAGDYETQYF

len: 14
j_gene: TRBJ1-2
v_gene: TRBV30
d_gene: TRBD1
CDR3aa: CACTGGARLPGYTF

len: 14
j_gene: TRBJ1-1
v_gene: TRBV7-9
d_gene: NA
CDR3aa: CASSLGGEENSVRF

len: 15
j_gene: TRBJ2-7
v_gene: TRBV5-6
d_gene: NA
CDR3aa: CASSLIRAPHIGQYF

len: 13
j_gene: TRBJ2-1
v_gene: TRBV19
d_gene: TRBD2
CDR3aa: CASGTSPNREQFF

len: 15
j_gene: TRBJ2-7
v_gene: TRBV5-6
d_gene: NA
CDR3aa: CASSLPLQETYEQYF

len: 15
j_gene: TRBJ2-7
v_gene: TRBV28
d_gene: NA
CDR3aa: CASRLPGTGSYEQYF

len: 12
j_gene: TRBJ1-1
v_gene: TRBV19
d_gene: NA
CDR3aa: CASRLRNTEAFF

len: 17
j_gene: TRBJ2-2
v_gene: TRBV19
d_gene: NA
CDR3aa: CASSRKGPRGITGELFF

len: 12
j_gene: TRBJ1-2
v_gene: TRBV28
d_gene: NA
CDR3aa: CASSRAAYGYTF

len: 17
j_gene: TRBJ2-7
v_gene: TRBV27
d_gene: TRBD2
CDR3aa: CASSLSSGLANPYEQYF

len: 15
j_gene: TRBJ2-2
v_gene: TRBV27
d_gene: TRBD2
CDR3aa: CATQRLAGGSGELFF

len: 13
j_gene: TRBJ2-7
v_gene: TRBV5-5
d_gene: NA
CDR3aa: CASSVPGRREQYF

len: 14
j_gene: NA
v_gene: TRBV27
d_gene: NA
CDR3aa: CASSLSYGSYEQYF

len: 15
j_gene: TRBJ2-1
v_gene: TRBV13
d_gene: NA
CDR3aa: CASSPGAGVGDEQFF

len: 16
j_gene: TRBJ2-7
v_gene: TRBV5-8
d_gene: NA
CDR3aa: CASSPTEGADYYEQYF

len: 14
j_gene: TRBJ1-5
v_gene: TRBV27
d_gene: NA
CDR3aa: CASAPDRSNQPQHF

len: 14
j_gene: TRBJ2-7
v_gene: TRBV5-6
d_gene: NA
CDR3aa: CASSSGTDAYEQYF

len: 15
j_gene: TRBJ2-7
v_gene: TRBV5-1
d_gene: TRBD1
CDR3aa: CASSVDRGELYEQYF

len: 15
j_gene: TRBJ2-7
v_gene: TRBV28
d_gene: NA
CDR3aa: CASSGPGRETYEQYF

len: 15
j_gene: TRBJ2-1
v_gene: TRBV9
d_gene: NA
CDR3aa: CASSEQGLYDNEQFF

len: 12
j_gene: TRBJ2-2
v_gene: TRBV6-1
d_gene: NA
CDR3aa: CASRGMAGELFF

len: 16
j_gene: TRBJ2-1
v_gene: TRBV11-2
d_gene: TRBD2
CDR3aa: CASSLLASGRLNEQFF

len: 13
j_gene: TRBJ1-5
v_gene: TRBV4-3
d_gene: NA
CDR3aa: CASSQDPAWPQHF